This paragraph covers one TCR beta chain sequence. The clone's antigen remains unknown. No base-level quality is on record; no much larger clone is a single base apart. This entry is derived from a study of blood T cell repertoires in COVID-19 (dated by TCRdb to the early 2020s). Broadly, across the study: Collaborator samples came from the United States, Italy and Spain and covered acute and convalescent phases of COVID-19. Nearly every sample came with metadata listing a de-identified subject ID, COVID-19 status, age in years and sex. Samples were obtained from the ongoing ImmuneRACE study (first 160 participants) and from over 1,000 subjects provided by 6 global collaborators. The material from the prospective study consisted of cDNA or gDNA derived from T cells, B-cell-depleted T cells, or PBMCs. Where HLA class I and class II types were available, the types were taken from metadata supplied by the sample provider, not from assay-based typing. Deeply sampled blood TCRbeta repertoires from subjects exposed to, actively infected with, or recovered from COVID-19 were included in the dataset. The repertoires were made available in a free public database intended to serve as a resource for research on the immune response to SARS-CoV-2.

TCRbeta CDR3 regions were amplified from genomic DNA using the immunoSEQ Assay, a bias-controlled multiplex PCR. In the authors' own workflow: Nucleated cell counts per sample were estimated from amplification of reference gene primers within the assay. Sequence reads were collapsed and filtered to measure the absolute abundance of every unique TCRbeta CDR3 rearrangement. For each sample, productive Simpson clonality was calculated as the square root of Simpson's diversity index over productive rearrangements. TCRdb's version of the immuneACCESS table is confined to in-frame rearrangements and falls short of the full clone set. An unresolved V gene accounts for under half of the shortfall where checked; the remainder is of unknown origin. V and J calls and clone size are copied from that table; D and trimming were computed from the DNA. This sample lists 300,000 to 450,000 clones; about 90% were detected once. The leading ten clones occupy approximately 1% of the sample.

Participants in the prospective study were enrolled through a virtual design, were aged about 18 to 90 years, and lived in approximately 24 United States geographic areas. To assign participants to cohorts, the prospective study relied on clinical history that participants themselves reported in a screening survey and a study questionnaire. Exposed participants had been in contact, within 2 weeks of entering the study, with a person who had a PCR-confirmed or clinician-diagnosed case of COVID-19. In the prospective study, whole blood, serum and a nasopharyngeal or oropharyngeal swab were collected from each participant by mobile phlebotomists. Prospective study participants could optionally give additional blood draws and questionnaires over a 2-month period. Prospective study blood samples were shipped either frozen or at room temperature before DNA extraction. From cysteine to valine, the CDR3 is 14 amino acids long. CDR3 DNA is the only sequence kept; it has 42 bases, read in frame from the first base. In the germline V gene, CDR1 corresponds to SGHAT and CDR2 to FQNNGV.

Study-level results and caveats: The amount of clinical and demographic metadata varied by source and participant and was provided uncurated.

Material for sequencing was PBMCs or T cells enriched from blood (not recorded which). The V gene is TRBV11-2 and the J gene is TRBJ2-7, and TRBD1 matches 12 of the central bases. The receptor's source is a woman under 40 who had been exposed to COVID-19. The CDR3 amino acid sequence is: CASSLGPGQGAPAV. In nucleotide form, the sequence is TGTGCCAGCAGCTTAGGACCGGGACAGGGGGCACCCGCAGTC.